What follows are 24 T cell receptor beta chains derived from one specimen sequenced in a study of type 1 regulatory T cells. These receptors are not linked to any known antigen. Each CDR3 protein is one row after TCRdb ran MiXCR on the reads. The data contain about 68,000 distinct CDR3 sequences, around 60% of them singletons. Sequencing was performed on cultured T cells, either the whole culture or a sorted T cell fraction (not recorded which). Subset given: Tr1-enriched cell product generated in vitro against host alloantigens. The origin of the receptors is a human donor in good health.

There are a few counts of this clonotype. The chain couples TRBV28 to TRBJ2-7; TRBD1 might be the D (5 bases). The CDR3 has 13 amino acids. Trimming cost V 7 bases and J 6 bases, with 16 bases left between them. The germline gives CDR1 MDHEN, CDR2 SYDVKM. The CDR3 DNA is TGTGCCAGCAAAGGGGTTCGCCTGGGCGAGCAGTACTTC. As protein: CASKGVRLGEQYF.

There are a few counts of this clonotype. V is TRBV7-8 and J is TRBJ1-5; TRBD1 matches 12 bases. V shed 5 bases and J 1 base; nucleotides not matched to a gene: 9. CDR3 length: 18 residues. Germline-derived CDR1 and CDR2 are SGHVS and FQNEAQ. CDR3 region: CASSDAGTGGFSNQPQHF. Written as DNA, the CDR3 is TGTGCCAGCAGCGATGCCGGGACAGGGGGCTTCAGCAATCAGCCCCAGCATTTT.

The chain uses TRBV7-8 and TRBJ2-5; D is possibly TRBD2 (5 bases). Trimming took off 5 bases at V and 5 bases at J, with 18 bases between the two ends. In germline, CDR1 is SGHVS, CDR2 FQNEAQ. There are 15 residues in the CDR3. The CDR3 DNA reads as TGTGCCAGCAGCCCGAGGGTCGGCGGGTTGGAGACCCAGTACTTC. Protein product: CASSPRVGGLETQYF.

The chain links TRBV30 to TRBJ2-5, with 11 bases matching TRBD2. CDR3 length: 15 residues. Germline V CDR1 and CDR2: GTSNPN, SVGIG (reference sequence). With V trimmed by 4 bases and J by 4 bases, 8 bases remained unmatched. The CDR3: CAWTIAGGPGETQYF. Written as DNA, the CDR3 is TGTGCCTGGACTATAGCGGGAGGGCCAGGAGAGACCCAGTACTTC.

This chain's CDR3 is CSATTGTSGSYEQYF. CDR3 in DNA: TGCAGCGCCACTACCGGGACTAGCGGTTCCTACGAGCAGTACTTC. J is TRBJ2-7 and V is TRBV29-1; 11 bases fit TRBD2. V shed 7 bases and J 1 base; nucleotides not matched to a gene: 9. The CDR3 is made up of 15 amino acids. Germline loops: CDR1 SQVTM, CDR2 ANQGSEA.

The chain combines TRBV6-1 with TRBJ1-2; perhaps TRBD1 as D (6 bases). With 1 base removed from V and 4 bases from J, the gap between germline ends came to 16 bases. The CDR3 length is 16 residues. Germline V gene sequence: CDR1 MNHNS, CDR2 SASEGT. CDR3 nucleotides: TGTGCCAGCAGTGAAGGATGGGGGGGGGCAGGCTATGGCTACACCTTC. Its translation: CASSEGWGGAGYGYTF.

V gene TRBV7-2 combines with J gene TRBJ2-5, with 8 nucleotides matching TRBD2. Germline CDR1 reads SGHTA; CDR2 reads FQGNSA. Trimming removed 0 bases from V and 2 bases from J; junction bases left unmatched: 11. CDR3 length: 18 residues. The CDR3 protein is CASSLASPGGPVQETQYF. CDR3 nucleotides: TGTGCCAGCAGCTTAGCGAGCCCGGGAGGGCCGGTGCAAGAGACCCAGTACTTC.

The CDR3 loop reads CASSPFNYGYTF. The CDR3 region has the DNA TGTGCCAGCAGCCCCTTCAACTATGGCTACACCTTC. The gene calls are TRBV7-9 and TRBJ1-2; D call uncertain. V lost 5 bases and J lost 2, with 6 bases in between. Germline V lookup: CDR1 SEHNR, CDR2 FQNEAQ (reference sequence). There are 12 residues in the CDR3.

The CDR3 sequence: CSVMTGGSGYTF. CDR3 nucleotide sequence: TGCAGCGTTATGACAGGGGGGAGTGGCTACACCTTC. J is TRBJ1-2 and V is TRBV29-1; 9 nucleotides align to TRBD1. The V gene end was trimmed by 5 bases and the J gene end by 7 bases; junction bases not matched to a gene: 5. This CDR3 region has 12 residues. Germline V gives CDR1 SQVTM, CDR2 ANQGSEA.

This clonotype showed up just a few times. This sequence joins TRBV5-4 and TRBJ2-3; D may be TRBD2 (5 bases). Germline CDR1 reads SGHNT; CDR2 reads YYREEE (reference sequence). CDR3 length: 13 residues. V lost 2 bases, J lost 6 bases, and 10 bases lay in between. For the CDR3, the DNA is TGTGCCAGCAGCTTATCCCGGAGGGATACGCAGTATTTT. Translated: CASSLSRRDTQYF.

Only a few counts were recorded for this clonotype. The chain employs TRBV6-4 and TRBJ1-1; TRBD1 is a possible D gene (5 bases). CDR1 and CDR2 (germline): MRHNA, SNTAGT. V shed 5 bases and J shed 4 bases, with 11 bases lying between them. There are 13 residues in the CDR3. The DNA for the CDR3 is TGTGCCAGCAGTCAGGGTATGGCCACTGAAGCTTTCTTT. The encoded protein is CASSQGMATEAFF.

V and J are TRBV7-2 and TRBJ2-3, with a possible D match to TRBD2 (5 bases). V was clipped by 2 bases and J by 1 base, with 13 bases between them. Germline V gene data show CDR1 as SGHTA and CDR2 as FQGNSA. This CDR3 is built from 16 residues. This CDR3 is CASSLNGGIGTDTQYF. The CDR3 DNA is TGTGCCAGCAGCTTAAACGGAGGAATTGGCACAGATACGCAGTATTTT.

This chain uses TRBV25-1 with TRBJ2-3; possible D gene TRBD1, 5 bases. Germline CDR1 is MGHDK and CDR2 is SYGVNS. The CDR3 runs 11 residues. Trimming took 8 bases from V and 5 from J, leaving 8 bases between them. CDR3 sequence reads: CASGARDTQYF. For the CDR3, the DNA is TGTGCCAGCGGGGCGAGAGATACGCAGTATTTT.

V gene TRBV12-3 or TRBV12-4 combines with J gene TRBJ2-1; no clear D. V was pared by 6 bases and J by 0 bases, with 9 bases between. The CDR3 contains 14 residues. This CDR3 is CASREASSYNEQFF. CDR3 bases: TGTGCCAGCAGAGAGGCGAGCTCCTACAATGAGCAGTTCTTC.

The chain combines TRBV18 with TRBJ1-4; D unresolved. Between the trimmed V and J ends, which lost 4 bases and 7 bases, there was a span of 10 bases. Looked up from germline, CDR1 is KGHSH and CDR2 is LQKENI. The CDR3 covers 13 residues. CDR3 nucleotide sequence: TGTGCCAGCTCACGCGAGGTTGGTGAAAAACTGTTTTTT. It translates to CASSREVGEKLFF. The whole variable domain, remainder taken from reference TRBV18 and TRBJ1-4, is NAGVMQNPRHLVRRRGQEARLRCSPMKGHSHVYWYRQLPEEGLKFMVYLQKENIIDESGMPKERFSAEFPKEGPSILRIQQVVRGDSAAYFCASSREVGEKLFFGSGTQLSVL.

The J gene is TRBJ2-7, the V gene TRBV7-8; D uncertain. V gave up 1 base and J gave up 0 bases, with 7 bases separating them. Germline V gene lookup returns CDR1 SGHVS and CDR2 FQNEAQ. CDR3 length equals 14 residues. The DNA of the CDR3 is TGTGCCAGCAGCTTAGGGCATAGCTCCTACGAGCAGTACTTC. This gives the protein CASSLGHSSYEQYF.

The J gene is TRBJ1-2, the V gene TRBV3-1; 8 bases are a match to TRBD1. J lost 8 bases, V lost 0 bases, and 5 bases had no gene match. CDR3 size: 14 residues. Germline V gene data show CDR1 as LGHDT and CDR2 as YNNKEL (reference sequence). CDR3 region: CASSQDSGGHGYTF. In DNA form, the CDR3 reads TGTGCCAGCAGCCAAGATTCAGGGGGCCACGGCTACACCTTC.

J is TRBJ2-2 and V is TRBV9; TRBD1 matches 8 bases. Germline CDR1 SGDLS, CDR2 YYNGEE. The CDR3 runs 16 residues. Losses at the gene ends were 3 bases for V and 1 base for J; bases not matched to a gene: 5. The CDR3 loop reads CASSETGGLNTGELFF. The CDR3 coding sequence is TGTGCCAGCAGCGAAACAGGGGGGTTGAACACCGGGGAGCTGTTTTTT.

With regard to this clonotype: A read error may explain this, as a much larger clone is one base away. This rearrangement joins TRBV4-2 to TRBJ2-3; 16 nucleotides match TRBD2. The CDR3 covers 17 residues. V gave up 1 base and J gave up 5 bases; unmatched junction bases: 3. The germline CDR1 and CDR2 sequences are LGHNA and YNFKEQ. The DNA of the CDR3 is TGTGCCAGCAGCCAAGGGGGGACTAGCGGGGGGGAAGATACGCAGTATTTT. Its translation: CASSQGGTSGGEDTQYF.

The rearrangement links TRBV20-1 to TRBJ2-4; 10 bases are shared with TRBD2. This CDR3 region has 15 residues. J was trimmed by 8 bases and V by 5 bases; bases with no gene match: 12. CDR1 DFQATT and CDR2 SNEGSKA come from the germline V gene (reference sequence). CDR3 bases: TGCAGTGCTGCTCTAGCGGGAGTTGTTACCGACATTCAGTACTTC. This gives the protein CSAALAGVVTDIQYF.

The V and J genes are TRBV3-1 and TRBJ2-7, with D hard to call. The germline V gene has CDR1 LGHDT and CDR2 YNNKEL (reference sequence). This CDR3 spans 14 amino acids. The V gene lost 7 bases and the J gene lost 4 bases, with 17 bases spanning the gap. This CDR3 reads CASTLREKVYEQYF. The DNA of the CDR3 is TGTGCCAGCACCCTACGCGAGAAGGTGTACGAGCAGTACTTC.

The chain carries TRBV20-1 and TRBJ1-2; TRBD1 agrees at 9 bases. Germline V lookup: CDR1 DFQATT, CDR2 SNEGSKA (reference sequence). The CDR3 covers 13 residues. J lost 3 bases, V lost 6 bases, and 5 bases had no gene match. CDR3 residues: CSATRDRDYGYTF. Written as DNA, the CDR3 is TGCAGTGCCACCCGGGACAGGGACTATGGCTACACCTTC.

Remarks on this clonotype: Relative to the germline gene, one junction end is altered; a read error may explain this. The genes are TRBV20-1 and TRBJ2-2, with D unclear. The CDR3 covers 14 residues. From germline, CDR1 is DFQATT and CDR2 SNEGSKA (reference sequence). The CDR3 nucleotides are TGCGGTGCTCCCGGGCGTCCGAACACCGGGGAGCTGTTTTTT. Translation: CGAPGRPNTGELFF.

This chain links TRBV12-3 or TRBV12-4 with TRBJ1-2, with TRBD1 as a possible D gene (6 bases). Trimming shortened V by 9 bases and J by 8 bases, and 16 bases separated the two germline ends. The CDR3 runs 12 residues. CDR3 protein: CASVRGVHGYTF. The CDR3 nucleotides read TGTGCCAGTGTCAGGGGAGTTCACGGCTACACCTTC.